This TCR beta chain appears in the sequencing data of a study of T cells in Graves' hyperthyroidism and ophthalmopathy. The CDR3 runs 13 residues. The germline V gene has CDR1 LGHDT and CDR2 YNNKEL (reference sequence). Findings and caveats of the study: In the blood, most expanded thyroid clonotypes above 0.001 appeared as well. The model forecast ophthalmopathy, anticipating it by a median about six months before onset.

It was RNA transcripts that yielded the amplified TCR beta CDR3 regions. The study used the HTBI primer set for a first-round RT-PCR of the TCR CDR3. TCRdb reprocessed the multiplex PCR reads via MiXCR and lists one record per CDR3 protein. This sample has fewer than 500,000 distinct CDR3 sequences, with about 14% found just once. This clonotype was recorded a few times. What it binds is not known. One junction end disagrees with the germline gene, perhaps due to a read error. Sequencing was performed on blood. This chain uses TRBV3-1 with TRBJ2-5, with 9 bases that match TRBD1. This sequence was found in a man in his thirties or forties with Graves' hyperthyroidism that later progressed to Graves' ophthalmopathy. The CDR3 reads CASSQWSRTGVDF. The CDR3 nucleotides are TGTGCCAGCAGCCAGTGGTCGAGGACAGGGGTGGACTTC.